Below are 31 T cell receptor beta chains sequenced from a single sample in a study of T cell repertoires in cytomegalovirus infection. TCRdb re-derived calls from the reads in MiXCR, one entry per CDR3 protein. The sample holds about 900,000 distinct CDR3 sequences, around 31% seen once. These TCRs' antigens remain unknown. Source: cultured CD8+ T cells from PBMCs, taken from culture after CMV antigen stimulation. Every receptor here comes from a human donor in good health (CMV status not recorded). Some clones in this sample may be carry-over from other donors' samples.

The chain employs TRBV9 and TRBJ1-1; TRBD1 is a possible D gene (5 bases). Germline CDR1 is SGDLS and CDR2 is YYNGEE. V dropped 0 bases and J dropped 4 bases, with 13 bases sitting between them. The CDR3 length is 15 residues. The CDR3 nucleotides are TGTGCCAGCAGCGTAGAGAGGGGAAGGTTCACTGAAGCTTTCTTT. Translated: CASSVERGRFTEAFF. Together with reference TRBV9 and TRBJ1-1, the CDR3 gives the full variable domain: DSGVTQTPKHLITATGQRVTLRCSPRSGDLSVYWYQQSLDQGLQFLIQYYNGEERAKGNILERFSAQQFPDLHSELNLSSLELGDSALYFCASSVERGRFTEAFFGQGTRLTVV.

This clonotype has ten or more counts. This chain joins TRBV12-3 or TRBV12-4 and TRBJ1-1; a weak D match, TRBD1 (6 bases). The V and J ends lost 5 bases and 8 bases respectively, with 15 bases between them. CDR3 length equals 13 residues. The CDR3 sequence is CASSTGKGREAFF. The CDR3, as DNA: TGTGCCAGCAGTACAGGGAAGGGCCGAGAAGCTTTCTTT.

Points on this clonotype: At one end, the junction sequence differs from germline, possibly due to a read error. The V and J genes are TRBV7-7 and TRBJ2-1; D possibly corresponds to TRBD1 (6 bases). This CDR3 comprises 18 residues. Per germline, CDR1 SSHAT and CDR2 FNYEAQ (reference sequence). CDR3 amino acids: CASSPLYRQEWTYNEQFF. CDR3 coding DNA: TGTGCTAGCAGCCCCCTTTATCGACAGGAATGGACCTACAATGAGCAGTTCTTC.

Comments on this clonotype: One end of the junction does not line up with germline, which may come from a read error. CDR3 coding DNA: TGTGCCAACAGCCAAGATCCCCAGGGGGCAGGCACTGAAGCTTTCTTT. This translates into CANSQDPQGAGTEAFF. The genes are TRBV4-2 and TRBJ1-1; 8 nucleotides align to TRBD1. CDR1 is LGHNA, CDR2 YNFKEQ, per germline. This CDR3 comprises 16 residues.

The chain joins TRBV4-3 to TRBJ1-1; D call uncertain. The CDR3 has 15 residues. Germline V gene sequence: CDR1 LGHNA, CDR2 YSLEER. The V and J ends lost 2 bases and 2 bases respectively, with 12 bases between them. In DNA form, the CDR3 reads TGCGCCAGCAGCCAACCCGCCAGTCGAAACACTGAAGCTTTCTTT. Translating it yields CASSQPASRNTEAFF.

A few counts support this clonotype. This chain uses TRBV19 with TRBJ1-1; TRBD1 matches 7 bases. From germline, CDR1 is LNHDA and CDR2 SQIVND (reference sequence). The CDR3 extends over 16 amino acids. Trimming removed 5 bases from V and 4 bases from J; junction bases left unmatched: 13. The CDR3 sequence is CASSSRTGRSSTEAFF. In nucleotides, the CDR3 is TGTGCCAGTAGTTCAAGGACAGGCAGATCGAGCACTGAAGCTTTCTTT.

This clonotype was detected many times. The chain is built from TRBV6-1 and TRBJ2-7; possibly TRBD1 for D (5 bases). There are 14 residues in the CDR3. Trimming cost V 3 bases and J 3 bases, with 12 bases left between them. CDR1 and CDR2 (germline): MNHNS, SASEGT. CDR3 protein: CASSDWVGDYEQYF. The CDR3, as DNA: TGTGCCAGCAGTGATTGGGTAGGGGACTACGAGCAGTACTTC.

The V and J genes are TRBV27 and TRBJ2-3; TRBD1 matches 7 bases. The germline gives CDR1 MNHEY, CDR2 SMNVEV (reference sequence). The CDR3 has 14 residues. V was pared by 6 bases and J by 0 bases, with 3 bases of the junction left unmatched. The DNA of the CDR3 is TGTGCCAGCAGAACAGGGGTGAGCACAGATACGCAGTATTTT. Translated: CASRTGVSTDTQYF.

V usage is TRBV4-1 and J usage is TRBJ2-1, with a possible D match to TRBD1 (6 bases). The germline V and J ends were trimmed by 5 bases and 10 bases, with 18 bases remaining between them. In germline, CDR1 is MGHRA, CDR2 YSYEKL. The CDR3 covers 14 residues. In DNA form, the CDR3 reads TGCGCCAGCAGCTTACCACAGGGTGTGGGCGAGCAGTTCTTC. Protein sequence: CASSLPQGVGEQFF.

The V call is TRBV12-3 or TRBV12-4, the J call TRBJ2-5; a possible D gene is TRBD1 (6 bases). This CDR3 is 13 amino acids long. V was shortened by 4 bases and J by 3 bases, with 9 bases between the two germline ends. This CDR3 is CASSWTVEETQYF. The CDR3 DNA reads TGTGCCAGCAGTTGGACAGTTGAAGAGACCCAGTACTTC.

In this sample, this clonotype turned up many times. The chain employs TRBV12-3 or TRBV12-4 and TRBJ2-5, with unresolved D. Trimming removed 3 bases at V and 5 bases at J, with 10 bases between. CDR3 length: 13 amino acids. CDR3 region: CASSLTGPETQYF. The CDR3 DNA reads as TGTGCCAGCAGTTTGACCGGCCCGGAGACCCAGTACTTC.

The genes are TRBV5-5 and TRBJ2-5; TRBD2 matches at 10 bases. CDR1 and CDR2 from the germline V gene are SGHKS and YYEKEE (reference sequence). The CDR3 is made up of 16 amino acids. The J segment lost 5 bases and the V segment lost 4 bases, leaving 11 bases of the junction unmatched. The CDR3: CASSQPTSGRAETQYF. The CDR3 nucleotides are TGTGCCAGCAGCCAACCGACTAGCGGGCGAGCGGAGACCCAGTACTTC.

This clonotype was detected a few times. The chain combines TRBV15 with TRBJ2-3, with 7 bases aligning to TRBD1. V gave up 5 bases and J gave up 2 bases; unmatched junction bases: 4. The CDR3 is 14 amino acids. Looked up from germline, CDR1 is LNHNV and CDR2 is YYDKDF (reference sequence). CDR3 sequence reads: CATSEDRFTDTQYF. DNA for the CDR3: TGTGCCACCAGCGAGGACAGGTTCACAGATACGCAGTATTTT.

In nucleotides, the CDR3 is TGTGCCAGCAGCGTACGGGGCAGGATTGGCTACAATGAGCAGTTCTTC. Amino acids: CASSVRGRIGYNEQFF. The chain joins TRBV5-6 to TRBJ2-1; D may match TRBD1 or TRBD2 (5 bases each). Germline assignment: CDR1 SGHDT and CDR2 YYEEEE. The CDR3 spans 16 residues. Trimming left V 4 bases short and J 3 bases short, with 17 bases between.

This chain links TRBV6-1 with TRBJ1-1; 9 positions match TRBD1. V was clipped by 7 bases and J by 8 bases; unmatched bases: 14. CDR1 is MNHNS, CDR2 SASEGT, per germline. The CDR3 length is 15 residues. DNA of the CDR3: TGTGCCAGCATTCCCGGACAGGGGTCCGTGTCGGAAGCTTTCTTT. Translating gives CASIPGQGSVSEAFF.

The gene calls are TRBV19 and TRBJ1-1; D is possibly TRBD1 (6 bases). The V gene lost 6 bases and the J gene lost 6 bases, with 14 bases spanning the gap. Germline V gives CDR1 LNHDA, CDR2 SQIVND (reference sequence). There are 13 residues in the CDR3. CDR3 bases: TGTGCCAGTAGACGAGCAGGGGACCCTGAAGCTTTCTTT. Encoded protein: CASRRAGDPEAFF. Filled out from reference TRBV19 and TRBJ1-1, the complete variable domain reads DGGITQSPKYLFRKEGQNVTLSCEQNLNHDAMYWYRQDPGQGLRLIYYSQIVNDFQKGDIAEGYSVSREKKESFPLTVTSAQKNPTAFYLCASRRAGDPEAFFGQGTRLTVV.

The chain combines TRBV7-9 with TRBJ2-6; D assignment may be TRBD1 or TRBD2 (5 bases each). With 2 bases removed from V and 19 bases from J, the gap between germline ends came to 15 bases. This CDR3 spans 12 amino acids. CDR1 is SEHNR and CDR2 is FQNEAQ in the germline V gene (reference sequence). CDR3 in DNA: TGTGCCAGCAGCTTAATGTGGGACGGTCAAACTTTC. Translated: CASSLMWDGQTF.

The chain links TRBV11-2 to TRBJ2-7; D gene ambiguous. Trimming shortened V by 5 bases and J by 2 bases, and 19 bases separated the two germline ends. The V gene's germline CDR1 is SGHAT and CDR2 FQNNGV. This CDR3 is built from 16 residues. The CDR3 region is CASSIWTVDTTYEQYF. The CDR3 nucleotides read TGTGCCAGCAGCATCTGGACCGTCGATACCACCTACGAGCAGTACTTC.

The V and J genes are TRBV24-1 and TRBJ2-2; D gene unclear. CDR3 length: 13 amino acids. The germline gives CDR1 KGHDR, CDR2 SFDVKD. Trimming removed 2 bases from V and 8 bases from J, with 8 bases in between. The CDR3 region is CATSDSDGGELFF. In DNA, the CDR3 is TGTGCCACCAGTGATTCGGACGGAGGGGAGCTGTTTTTT.

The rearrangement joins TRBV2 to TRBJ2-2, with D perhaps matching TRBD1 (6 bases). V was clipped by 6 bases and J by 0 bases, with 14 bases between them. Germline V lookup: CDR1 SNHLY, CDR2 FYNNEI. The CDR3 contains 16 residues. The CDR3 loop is CASRTDRLANTGELFF. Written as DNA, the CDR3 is TGTGCCAGCAGGACCGACAGGCTCGCGAACACCGGGGAGCTGTTTTTT.

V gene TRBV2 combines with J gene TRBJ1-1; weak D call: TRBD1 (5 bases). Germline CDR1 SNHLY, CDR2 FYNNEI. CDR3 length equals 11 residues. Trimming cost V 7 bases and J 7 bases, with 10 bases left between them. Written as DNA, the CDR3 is TGTGCCAGCAATTGGGGGAATGAAGCTTTCTTT. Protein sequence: CASNWGNEAFF.

The chain's CDR3 is CASSQETPPRQGYGYTF. CDR3 sequence (DNA): TGCGCCAGCAGCCAAGAAACCCCCCCTCGACAGGGGTATGGCTACACCTTC. The chain recombines TRBV4-1 with TRBJ1-2; TRBD1 aligns across 8 bases. Germline lookup yields CDR1 MGHRA and CDR2 YSYEKL. V shed 0 bases, J shed 5 bases, and the junction held 11 bases outside the gene matches. The CDR3 has 17 residues.

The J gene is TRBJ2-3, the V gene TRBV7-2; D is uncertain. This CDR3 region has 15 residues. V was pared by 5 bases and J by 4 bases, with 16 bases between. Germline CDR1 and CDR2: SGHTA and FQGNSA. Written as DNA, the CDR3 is TGTGCCAGCAGCGCCCGCCTTATGGCCGCAGATACGCAGTATTTT. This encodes CASSARLMAADTQYF. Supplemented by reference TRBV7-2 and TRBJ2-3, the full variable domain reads GAGVSQSPSNKVTEKGKDVELRCDPISGHTALYWYRQSLGQGLEFLIYFQGNSAPDKSGLPSDRFSAERTGGSVSTLTIQRTQQEDSAVYLCASSARLMAADTQYFGPGTRLTVL.

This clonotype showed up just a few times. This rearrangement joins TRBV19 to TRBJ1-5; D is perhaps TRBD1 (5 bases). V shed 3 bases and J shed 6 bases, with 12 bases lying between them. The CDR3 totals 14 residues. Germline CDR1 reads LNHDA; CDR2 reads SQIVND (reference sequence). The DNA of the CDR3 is TGTGCCAGTAGTATCGGGGGGTACGGTCAGCCCCAGCATTTT. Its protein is CASSIGGYGQPQHF.

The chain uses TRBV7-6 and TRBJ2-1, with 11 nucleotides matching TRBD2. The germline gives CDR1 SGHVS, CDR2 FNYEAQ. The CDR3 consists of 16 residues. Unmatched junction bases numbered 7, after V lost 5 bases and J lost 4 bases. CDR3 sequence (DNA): TGTGCCAGCAGCACGACTAGCGGGGAGGGATACAATGAGCAGTTCTTC. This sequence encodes CASSTTSGEGYNEQFF.

The CDR3 DNA follows: TGTGCCAGCAGTCCACAGGGGACGTTTGAAGCTTTCTTT. It translates to CASSPQGTFEAFF. The rearrangement joins TRBV28 to TRBJ1-1, with TRBD1 identical over 7 bases. This CDR3 is 13 amino acids long. The germline V gene has CDR1 MDHEN and CDR2 SYDVKM. Trimming at V came to 5 bases and at J to 7 bases, leaving 7 bases not matched to a gene.

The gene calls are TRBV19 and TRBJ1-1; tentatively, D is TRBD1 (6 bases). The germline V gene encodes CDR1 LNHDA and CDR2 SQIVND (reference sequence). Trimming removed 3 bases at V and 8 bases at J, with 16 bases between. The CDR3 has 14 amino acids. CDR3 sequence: CASSIAPGAHEAFF. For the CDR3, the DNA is TGTGCCAGTAGTATTGCTCCAGGGGCCCACGAAGCTTTCTTT.

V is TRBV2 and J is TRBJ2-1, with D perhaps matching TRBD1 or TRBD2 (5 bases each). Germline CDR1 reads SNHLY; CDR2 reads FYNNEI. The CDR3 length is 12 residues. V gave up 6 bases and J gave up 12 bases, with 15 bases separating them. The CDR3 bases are TGTGCCAGCAGCAATAGTGGGGCGGGGCAGTTCTTC. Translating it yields CASSNSGAGQFF.

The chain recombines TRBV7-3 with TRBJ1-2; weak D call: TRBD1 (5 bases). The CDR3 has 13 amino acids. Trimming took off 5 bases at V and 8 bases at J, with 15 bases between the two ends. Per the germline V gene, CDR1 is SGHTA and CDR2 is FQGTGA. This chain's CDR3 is CASSPRDPRGYTF. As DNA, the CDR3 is TGTGCCAGCAGCCCCCGGGACCCGCGAGGCTACACCTTC.

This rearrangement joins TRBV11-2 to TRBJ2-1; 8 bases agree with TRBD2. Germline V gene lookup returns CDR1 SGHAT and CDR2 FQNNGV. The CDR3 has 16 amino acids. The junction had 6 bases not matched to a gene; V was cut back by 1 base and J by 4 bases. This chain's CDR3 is CASSLVPGGAYNEQFF. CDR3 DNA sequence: TGTGCCAGCAGCTTAGTCCCCGGGGGGGCGTACAATGAGCAGTTCTTC. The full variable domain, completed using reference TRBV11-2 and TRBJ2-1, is EAGVAQSPRYKIIEKRQSVAFWCNPISGHATLYWYQQILGQGPKLLIQFQNNGVVDDSQLPKDRFSAERLKGVDSTLKIQPAKLEDSAVYLCASSLVPGGAYNEQFFGPGTRLTVL.

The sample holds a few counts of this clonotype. CDR3 nucleotide sequence: TGTGCCAGCAGCAAAACTGGACAGGGCTCCTACAATGAGCAGTTCTTC. Its protein product is CASSKTGQGSYNEQFF. The V and J genes are TRBV11-3 and TRBJ2-1, with 8 bases aligning to TRBD1. The ends lost 5 bases at V and 0 bases at J; junction bases unmatched: 6. This CDR3 region has 16 residues. CDR1 is SGHNT and CDR2 is YENEEA in the germline V gene. Based on the CDR3 plus reference TRBV11-3 and TRBJ2-1, the full variable domain is EAGVVQSPRYKIIEKKQPVAFWCNPISGHNTLYWYLQNLGQGPELLIRYENEEAVDDSQLPKDRFSAERLKGVDSTLKIQPAELGDSAVYLCASSKTGQGSYNEQFFGPGTRLTVL.